This section outlines one TCR beta chain sequence together with its context. Its antigen is as yet unknown. The data are from a study of blood T cells in healthy people across ages. Study at large: About one barcoded beta molecule per two T cells was the capture yield of template switching.

Points from the study as a whole: Age brought a roughly linear fall in TCR beta diversity measured per million T cells. Underestimates were what the diversity estimates from one million T cells were considered to be.

The second PCR ran roughly 7 to 12 cycles with a sample-barcoded 5' primer and J-beta primers. TCRdb passed the 5' RACE reads through MiXCR, listing each CDR3 protein once. The table includes 600,000 to 800,000 distinct CDR3 sequences, roughly half detected once. The donors, all healthy, were Caucasians living in Russia, aged 6 to 90. The clonotype originates from a woman aged 80 or over in good health. The material sequenced was blood.

The CDR3, as DNA: TGCAGCGTTGAACCCGCTCTCGGCTATGGCTACACCTTC. It encodes CSVEPALGYGYTF. V and J are TRBV29-1 and TRBJ1-2; no clear D. The CDR3 length is 13 residues. Germline loops: CDR1 SQVTM, CDR2 ANQGSEA. V shed 2 bases and J shed 4 bases, with 11 bases lying between them.